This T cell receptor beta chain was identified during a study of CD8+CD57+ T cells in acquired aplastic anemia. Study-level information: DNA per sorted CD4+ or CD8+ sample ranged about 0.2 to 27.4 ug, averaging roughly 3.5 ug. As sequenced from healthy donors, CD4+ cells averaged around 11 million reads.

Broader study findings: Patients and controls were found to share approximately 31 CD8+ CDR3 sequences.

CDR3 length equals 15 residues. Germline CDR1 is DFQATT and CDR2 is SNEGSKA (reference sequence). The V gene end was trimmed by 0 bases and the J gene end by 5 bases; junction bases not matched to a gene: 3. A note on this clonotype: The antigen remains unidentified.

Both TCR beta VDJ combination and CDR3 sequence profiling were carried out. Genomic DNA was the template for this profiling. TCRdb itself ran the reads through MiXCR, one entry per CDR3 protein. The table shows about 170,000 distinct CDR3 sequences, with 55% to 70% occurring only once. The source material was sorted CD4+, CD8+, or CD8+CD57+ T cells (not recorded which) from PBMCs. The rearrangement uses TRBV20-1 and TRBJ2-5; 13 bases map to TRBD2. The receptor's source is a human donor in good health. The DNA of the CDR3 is TGCAGTGCTAGAGATGGACTAGCGGGAGCTGAGACCCAGTACTTC. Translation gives CSARDGLAGAETQYF.